This T cell receptor beta chain was captured in a study of T-cell reconstitution after alpha-beta-depleted transplantation in children. Unique molecular identifiers were used to barcode this TCRbeta library. A single record per CDR3 protein comes from TCRdb applying MiXCR to the PCR reads. This table holds around 370,000 distinct CDR3 sequences, roughly 17% found once. Study-level points and caveats: Several hundred expanded graft clones reportedly were the source of alpha-beta T cells about two months after transplant. At day 60, the high TCRbeta diversity found in some patients originated from recipient T cells and thymic progenitors that had survived.

This clonotype was recorded a few times. Its matching antigen is unknown. The ends were cut back, 2 bases at V and 8 bases at J, with 13 bases in the middle. This CDR3 spans 14 amino acids. Germline V gives CDR1 MDHEN, CDR2 SYDVKM. The receptor's source is a male patient between 2 and 10 years old who had a stem cell transplant for acute lymphoblastic leukemia, so the T cells may come from the graft donor. The genes are TRBV28 and TRBJ1-5; possible D gene TRBD1, 6 bases. This specimen was PBMCs, mostly from graft donor cells, taken 360 days after TCRalphabeta/CD19-depleted stem cell transplant. The DNA of the CDR3 is TGTGCCAGCAGTTTAAACAGGGAGATCGAGCCCCAGCATTTT. As protein: CASSLNREIEPQHF.